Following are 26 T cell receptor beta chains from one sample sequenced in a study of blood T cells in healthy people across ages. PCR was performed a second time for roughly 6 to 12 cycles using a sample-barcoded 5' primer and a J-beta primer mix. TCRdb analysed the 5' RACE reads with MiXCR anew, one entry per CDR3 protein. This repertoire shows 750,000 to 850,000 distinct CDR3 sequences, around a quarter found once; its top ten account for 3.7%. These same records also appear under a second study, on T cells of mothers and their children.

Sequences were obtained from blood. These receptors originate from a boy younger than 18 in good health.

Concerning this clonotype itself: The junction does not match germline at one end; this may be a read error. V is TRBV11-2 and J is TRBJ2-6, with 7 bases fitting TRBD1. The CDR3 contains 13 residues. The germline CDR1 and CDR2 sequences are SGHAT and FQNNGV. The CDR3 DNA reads TGTTCTAGTAGGGGACAGTCTTCTGTGGGCCACCGTTTC. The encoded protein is CSSRGQSSVGHRF.

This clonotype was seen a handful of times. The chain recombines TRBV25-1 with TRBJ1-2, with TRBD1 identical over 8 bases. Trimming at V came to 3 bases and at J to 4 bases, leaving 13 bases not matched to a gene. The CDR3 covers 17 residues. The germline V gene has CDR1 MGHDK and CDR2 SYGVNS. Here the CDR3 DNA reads TGTGCCAGCAGTGATAGGAGGCGGGACAGGACTCCCTATGGCTACACCTTC. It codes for CASSDRRRDRTPYGYTF.

CDR3 DNA: TGTGCCAGCAGTGACGCAGGTGTTAACTATGGCTACACCTTC. It specifies CASSDAGVNYGYTF. The V gene is TRBV2, the J gene TRBJ1-2; D remains ambiguous. V gave up 3 bases and J gave up 1 base, with 9 bases separating them. This CDR3 is built from 14 residues. CDR1 and CDR2 (germline): SNHLY, FYNNEI.

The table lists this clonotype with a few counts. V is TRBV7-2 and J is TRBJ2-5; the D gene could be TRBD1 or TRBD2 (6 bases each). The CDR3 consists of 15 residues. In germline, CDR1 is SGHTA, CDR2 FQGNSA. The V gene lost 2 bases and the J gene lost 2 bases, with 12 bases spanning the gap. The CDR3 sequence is CASSLLRGLQETQYF. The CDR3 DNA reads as TGTGCCAGCAGCTTACTCCGGGGGCTTCAAGAGACCCAGTACTTC. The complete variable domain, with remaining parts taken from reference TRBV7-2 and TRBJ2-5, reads GAGVSQSPSNKVTEKGKDVELRCDPISGHTALYWYRQSLGQGLEFLIYFQGNSAPDKSGLPSDRFSAERTGGSVSTLTIQRTQQEDSAVYLCASSLLRGLQETQYFGPGTRLLVL.

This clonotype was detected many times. CDR3 in amino acids: CASSAGTSGSSSYEQYF. Written as DNA, the CDR3 is TGTGCCAGCAGCGCCGGGACTAGCGGGAGTAGCTCCTACGAGCAGTACTTC. V gene TRBV28 combines with J gene TRBJ2-7; 14 positions match TRBD2. From germline, CDR1 is MDHEN and CDR2 SYDVKM. The CDR3 is 17 residues long. V lost 6 bases to trimming and J lost 0 bases; unmatched junction nucleotides: 7.

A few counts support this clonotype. In nucleotides, the CDR3 is TGCGCCAGCAGCGGCGGACTAGCGGGGCGTAGCACAGATACGCAGTATTTT. Translating gives CASSGGLAGRSTDTQYF. The chain recombines TRBV5-1 with TRBJ2-3; 12 bases fit TRBD2. The CDR3 spans 17 residues. Trimming cost V 4 bases and J 0 bases; bases outside gene matches: 6. CDR1 and CDR2 from the germline V gene are SGHRS and YFSETQ.

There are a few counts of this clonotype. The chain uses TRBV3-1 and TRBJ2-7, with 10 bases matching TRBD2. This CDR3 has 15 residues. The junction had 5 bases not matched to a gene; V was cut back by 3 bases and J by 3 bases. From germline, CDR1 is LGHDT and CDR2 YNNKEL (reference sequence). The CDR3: CASSQFRTSGYEQYF. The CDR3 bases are TGTGCCAGCAGCCAGTTTAGGACTAGCGGCTACGAGCAGTACTTC.

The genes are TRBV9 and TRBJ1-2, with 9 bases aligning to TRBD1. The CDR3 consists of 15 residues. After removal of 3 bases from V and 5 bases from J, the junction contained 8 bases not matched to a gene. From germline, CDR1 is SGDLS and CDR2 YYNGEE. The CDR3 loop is CASSAGRGTGYGYTF. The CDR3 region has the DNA TGTGCCAGCAGCGCGGGGAGGGGGACAGGGTATGGCTACACCTTC.

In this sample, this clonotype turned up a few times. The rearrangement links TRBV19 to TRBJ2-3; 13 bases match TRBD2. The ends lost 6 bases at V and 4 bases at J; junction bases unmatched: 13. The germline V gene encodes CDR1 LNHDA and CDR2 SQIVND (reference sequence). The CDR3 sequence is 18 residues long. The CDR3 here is CASRSRGLAGVGPDTQYF. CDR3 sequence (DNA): TGTGCCAGTAGGAGCAGAGGACTAGCGGGAGTCGGCCCAGATACGCAGTATTTT. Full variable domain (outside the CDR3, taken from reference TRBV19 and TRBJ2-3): DGGITQSPKYLFRKEGQNVTLSCEQNLNHDAMYWYRQDPGQGLRLIYYSQIVNDFQKGDIAEGYSVSREKKESFPLTVTSAQKNPTAFYLCASRSRGLAGVGPDTQYFGPGTRLTVL.

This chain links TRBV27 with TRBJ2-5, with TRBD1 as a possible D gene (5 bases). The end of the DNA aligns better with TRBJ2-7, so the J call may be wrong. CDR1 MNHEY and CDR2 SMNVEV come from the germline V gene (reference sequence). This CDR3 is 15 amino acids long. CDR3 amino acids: CASSTEMQGSYEQYF. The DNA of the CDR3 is TGTGCCAGCAGTACCGAAATGCAGGGAAGCTACGAGCAGTACTTC.

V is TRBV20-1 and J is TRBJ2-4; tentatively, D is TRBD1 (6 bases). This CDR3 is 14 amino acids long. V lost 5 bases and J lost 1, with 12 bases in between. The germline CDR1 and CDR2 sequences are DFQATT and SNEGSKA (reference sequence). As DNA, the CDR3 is TGCAGTGCTCTTGATGGACAGGCCAAAAACATTCAGTACTTC. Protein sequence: CSALDGQAKNIQYF.

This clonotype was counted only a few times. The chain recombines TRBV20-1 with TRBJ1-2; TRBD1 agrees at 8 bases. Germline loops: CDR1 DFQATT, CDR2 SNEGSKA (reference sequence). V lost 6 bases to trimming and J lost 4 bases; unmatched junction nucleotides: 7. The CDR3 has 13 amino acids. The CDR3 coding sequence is TGCAGTGCCTTAGACAGGGGATCCTATGGCTACACCTTC. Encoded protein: CSALDRGSYGYTF.

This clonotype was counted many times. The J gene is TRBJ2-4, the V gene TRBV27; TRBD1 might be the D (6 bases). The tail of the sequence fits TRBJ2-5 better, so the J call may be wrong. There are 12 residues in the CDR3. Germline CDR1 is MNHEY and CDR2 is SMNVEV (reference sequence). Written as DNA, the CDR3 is TGTGCCAGCACGTCGACAGGACAGACCCAGTACTTC. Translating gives CASTSTGQTQYF.

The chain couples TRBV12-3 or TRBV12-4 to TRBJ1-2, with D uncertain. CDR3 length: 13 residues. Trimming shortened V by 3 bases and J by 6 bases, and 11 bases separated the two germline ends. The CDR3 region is CASSFGPGNGYTF. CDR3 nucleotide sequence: TGTGCCAGCAGTTTTGGACCGGGAAATGGCTACACCTTC.

In DNA, the CDR3 is TGTGCCAGCAGTTACCAGGGGATCACTGAAGCTTTCTTT. Protein sequence: CASSYQGITEAFF. The V call is TRBV6-5, the J call TRBJ1-1, with a tentative D call TRBD1 (6 bases). This CDR3 comprises 13 residues. CDR1 is MNHEY, CDR2 SVGAGI, per germline. The germline V and J ends were trimmed by 2 bases and 4 bases, with 8 bases remaining between them.

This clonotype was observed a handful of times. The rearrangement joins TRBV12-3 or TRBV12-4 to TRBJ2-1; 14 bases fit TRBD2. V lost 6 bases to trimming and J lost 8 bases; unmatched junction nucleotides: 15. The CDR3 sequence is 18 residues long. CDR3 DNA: TGTGCCAGCAGCCGACCCCTGGGACTAGCGGGAGCCACAGATGAGCAGTTCTTC. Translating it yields CASSRPLGLAGATDEQFF.

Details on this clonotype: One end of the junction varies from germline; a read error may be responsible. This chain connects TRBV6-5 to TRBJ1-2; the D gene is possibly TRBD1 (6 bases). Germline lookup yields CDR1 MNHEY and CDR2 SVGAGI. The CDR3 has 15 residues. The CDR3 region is CASSYNREAHHGYAF. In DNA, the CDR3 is TGTGCCAGCAGTTACAACAGGGAGGCCCACCACGGCTACGCCTTC.

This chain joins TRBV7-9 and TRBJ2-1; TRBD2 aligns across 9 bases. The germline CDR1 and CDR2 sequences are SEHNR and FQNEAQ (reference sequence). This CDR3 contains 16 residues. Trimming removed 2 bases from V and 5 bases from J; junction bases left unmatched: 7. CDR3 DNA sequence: TGTGCCAGCAGCTTATTTGCTAGCGGGGCAAACAATGAGCAGTTCTTC. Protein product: CASSLFASGANNEQFF.

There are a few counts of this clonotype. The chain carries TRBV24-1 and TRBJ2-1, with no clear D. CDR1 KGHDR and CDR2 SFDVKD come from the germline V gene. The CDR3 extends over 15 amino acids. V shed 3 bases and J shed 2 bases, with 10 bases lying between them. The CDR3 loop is CATSDPWGPYNEQFF. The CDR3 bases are TGTGCCACCAGTGATCCCTGGGGTCCCTACAATGAGCAGTTCTTC.

The CDR3 protein is CASSLGFYYEQYF. The CDR3 DNA is TGTGCCAGCAGCTTAGGGTTCTATTACGAGCAGTACTTC. This chain uses TRBV7-2 with TRBJ2-7; no clear D gene. This CDR3 has 13 residues. The germline CDR1 and CDR2 sequences are SGHTA and FQGNSA. Trimming took 1 base from V and 4 from J, leaving 8 bases between them.

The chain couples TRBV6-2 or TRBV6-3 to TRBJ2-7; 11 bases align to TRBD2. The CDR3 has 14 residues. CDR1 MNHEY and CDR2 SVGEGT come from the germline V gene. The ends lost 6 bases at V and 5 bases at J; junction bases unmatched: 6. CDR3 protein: CASRIAGGTNEQYF. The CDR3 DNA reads TGTGCCAGCAGAATAGCGGGAGGGACGAACGAGCAGTACTTC.

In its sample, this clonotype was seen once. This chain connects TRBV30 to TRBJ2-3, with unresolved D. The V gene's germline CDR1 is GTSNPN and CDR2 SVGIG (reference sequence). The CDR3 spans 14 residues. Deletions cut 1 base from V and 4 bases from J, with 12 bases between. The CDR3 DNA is TGTGCCTGGAGTGGACTTCATTTCGCAGATACGCAGTATTTT. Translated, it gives CAWSGLHFADTQYF.

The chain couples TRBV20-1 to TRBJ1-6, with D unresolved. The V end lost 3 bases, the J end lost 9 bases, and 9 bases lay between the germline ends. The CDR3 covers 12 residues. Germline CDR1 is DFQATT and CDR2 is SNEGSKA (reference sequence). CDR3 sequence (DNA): TGCAGTGCTAGTAACACGGTTTCACCCCTCCACTTT. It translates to CSASNTVSPLHF.

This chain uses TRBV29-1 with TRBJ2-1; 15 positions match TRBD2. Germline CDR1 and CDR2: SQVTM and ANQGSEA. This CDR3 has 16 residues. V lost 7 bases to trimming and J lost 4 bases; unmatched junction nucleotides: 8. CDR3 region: CSGGLAGGPKYNEQFF. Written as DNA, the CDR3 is TGCAGCGGTGGACTAGCGGGAGGGCCTAAGTACAATGAGCAGTTCTTC.

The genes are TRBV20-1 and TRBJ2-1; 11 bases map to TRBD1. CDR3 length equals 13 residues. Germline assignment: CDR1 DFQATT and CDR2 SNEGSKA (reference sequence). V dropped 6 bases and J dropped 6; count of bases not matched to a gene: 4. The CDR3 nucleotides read TGCAGTGCCCCGGGACAGGGGGGCAATGAGCAGTTCTTC. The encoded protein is CSAPGQGGNEQFF.

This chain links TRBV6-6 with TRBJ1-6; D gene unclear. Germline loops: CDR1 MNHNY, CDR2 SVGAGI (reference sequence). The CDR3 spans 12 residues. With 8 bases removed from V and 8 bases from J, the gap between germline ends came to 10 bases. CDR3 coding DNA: TGTGCCAGCGAAGATACCTATTCACCCCTCCACTTT. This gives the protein CASEDTYSPLHF.